This is a list of T cell receptor beta chains from one sample in a study of blood T cell repertoires in COVID-19. Produced via immunoSEQ multiplex PCR; TCRdb's table is partial and in-frame only. The table includes about 200,000 clones, 80% to 90% detected once. Sequencing input: PBMCs or T cells enriched from blood (not recorded which). The receptors here all came from a woman between 18 and 30 years old who had recovered from COVID-19. Each CDR3 is given with its conserved first and last residue. D genes are given only for firm matches. Size values are once, few and many counts, or a class for expanded clones, and some rows have none.

V gene,D gene,J gene,clone size,CDR3 DNA,CDR3 protein
TRBV5-6,TRBD1,TRBJ2-1,-,TGTGCCAGCAGCTCCGACAGGGAGAGGAACAATGAGCAGTTCTTC,CASSSDRERNNEQFF
TRBV3-1/TRBV3-2,TRBD2,TRBJ2-5,-,TGTGCCAGCAGTCTTCGACTAGCGGGAGTGAGGGAGACCCAGTACTTC,CASSLRLAGVRETQYF
TRBV19,-,TRBJ1-1,-,TGTGCCAGTAGAGGTGGGCCCGGGGGAATGAACACTGAAGCTTTCTTT,CASRGGPGGMNTEAFF
TRBV3-1/TRBV3-2,-,TRBJ1-1,-,TGTGCCAGCAGCCAAGCGATACACATGAACACTGAAGCTTTCTTT,CASSQAIHMNTEAFF
TRBV28,TRBD2,TRBJ2-2,-,TGTGCCAGCAGCCCGGGGGGGCGTGGCACCGGGGAGCTGTTTTTT,CASSPGGRGTGELFF
TRBV27,-,TRBJ1-2,-,TGTGCCAGCAGTTCAGCAGGAACCCCTAACTATGGCTACACCTTC,CASSSAGTPNYGYTF
TRBV7-8,-,TRBJ1-1,few,TGTGCCAGCAGCTTAGCCGCGGGGACGAACACTGAAGCTTTCTTT,CASSLAAGTNTEAFF
TRBV19,TRBD1,TRBJ1-4,-,TGTGCCAGTAGTACCGGGACAGGCCTTTCTAGTGAAAAACTGTTTTTT,CASSTGTGLSSEKLFF
TRBV19,-,TRBJ1-1,-,TGTGCCAGTAGTATAAAGGCGGGGACTGAAGCTTTCTTT,CASSIKAGTEAFF
TRBV9,TRBD2,TRBJ2-1,-,TGTGCCAGCAGCCTCGGACTAGCGGGGGGCGACAATGAGCAGTTCTTC,CASSLGLAGGDNEQFF
TRBV7-3,TRBD1,TRBJ1-4,-,TGTGCCAGCAGTCCTAATTCCATCCAGGGGGCAAATGAAAAACTGTTTTTT,CASSPNSIQGANEKLFF
TRBV14,-,TRBJ1-2,-,TGTGCCAGCAGCCCGTACCGGTATGGCTACACCTTC,CASSPYRYGYTF
TRBV6-5,-,TRBJ2-2,-,TGTGCCGGCAGTTACCGTCCTACCGGGGAATCCGGGGAGCTGTTTTTT,CAGSYRPTGESGELFF
TRBV7-3,-,TRBJ2-5,-,TGTGCCAGCAGCCGCGGTGAGGCACCGCAAGAGACCCAGTACTTC,CASSRGEAPQETQYF
TRBV7-2,-,TRBJ1-5,-,TGTGCCAGCAACCCAGGGCGTGGCGAGCCCCAGCATTTT,CASNPGRGEPQHF
TRBV9,-,TRBJ1-2,-,TGTGCCAGCAGCGCCTCCGGCCCCGCGCGGGGCTACACCTTC,CASSASGPARGYTF
TRBV6-4,-,TRBJ2-6,-,TGTGCCAGCAAGCACTCTGGGGCCAACGTCCTGACTTTC,CASKHSGANVLTF
TRBV5-4,-,TRBJ2-2,-,TGTGCCAGCAGCGGACCCCGGGGAACCGGGGAGCTGTTTTTT,CASSGPRGTGELFF
TRBV5-6,-,TRBJ1-5,-,TGTGCCAGCAGCTTCGGCCGGGGTAGGGTCAATCAGCCCCAGCATTTT,CASSFGRGRVNQPQHF
TRBV30,TRBD1,TRBJ2-5,-,TGTGCCTGGAGTCGGACAGGGCAGTTAGAGACCCAGTACTTC,CAWSRTGQLETQYF
TRBV5-1,-,TRBJ1-6,-,TGCGCCAGCAGCTTGGACGCGCAGCATATAATCGACCACGGAGGATCACCCCTCCACTTT,CASSLDAQHIIDHGGSPLHF
TRBV5-1,-,TRBJ1-1,-,TGCGCCAGCAGCTTGGAGAGGTTCACTGAAGCTTTCTTT,CASSLERFTEAFF
TRBV25-1,-,TRBJ2-1,-,TGTGCCAGCAGTGAACGAGGTGGAGAGTTCTTC,CASSERGGEFF
TRBV5-1,-,TRBJ1-2,-,TGCGCCAGCAGCTACGGACAGAACTATGGCTACACCTTC,CASSYGQNYGYTF
TRBV9,-,TRBJ2-3,-,TGTGCCAGCACACGCCGCGGGGGCCGCACAGATACGCAGTATTTT,CASTRRGGRTDTQYF
TRBV6-5,-,TRBJ2-5,-,TGTGCCAGCAGCGGCAGGACTACCTTGCAAGAGACCCAGTACTTC,CASSGRTTLQETQYF
TRBV7-9,-,TRBJ1-6,few,TGTGCCAGCAGCAAACAAGGGGATGGTTCACCCCTCCACTTT,CASSKQGDGSPLHF
TRBV11-3,-,TRBJ2-2,-,TGTGCCAGCAGCTTAGATCCCCGAGGTACCGGGGAGCTGTTTTTT,CASSLDPRGTGELFF
TRBV7-3,TRBD2,TRBJ2-1,once,TGTGCCAGCAGCGTTAGCGGGGGCGCACTCAATGAGCAGTTCTTC,CASSVSGGALNEQFF
TRBV10-2,-,TRBJ2-2,-,TGCGCCAGCCAGGAGGGGCAGAACACCGGGGAGCTGTTTTTT,CASQEGQNTGELFF
TRBV28,-,TRBJ1-2,-,TGTGCCAGCAGTTGGGGGGTTTATGGCTACACCTTC,CASSWGVYGYTF
TRBV7-8,-,TRBJ2-7,-,TGTGCCAGCACCTTGAGGCCGGGGGAAAGATCCTACGAGCAGTACTTC,CASTLRPGERSYEQYF
TRBV5-1,-,TRBJ2-5,-,TGCGCCAGCAGCTTGGATCCGAGTCAAGAGACCCAGTACTTC,CASSLDPSQETQYF
TRBV24-1,TRBD1,TRBJ2-2,-,TGTGCCACCAGTGATAGGACAGGGATTCTGGAGGACACCGGGGAGCTGTTTTTT,CATSDRTGILEDTGELFF
TRBV29-1,-,TRBJ2-3,few,TGCAGCCCGGGGGTCACAAATACGCAGTATTTT,CSPGVTNTQYF
TRBV7-2,TRBD2,TRBJ2-1,-,TGTGCCAGCAGCTTAGTTCTAGCGGGGGGCAATGAGCAGTTCTTC,CASSLVLAGGNEQFF
TRBV5-1,-,TRBJ1-3,-,TGCGCCAGCAGAACAGGTTACTCTGGAAACACCATATATTTT,CASRTGYSGNTIYF
TRBV2,-,TRBJ1-2,-,TGTGCCAGCAGTGCGACCCTCCCAGGGGCTCTGGGCTACACCTTC,CASSATLPGALGYTF
TRBV28,TRBD1,TRBJ1-6,-,TGTGCCAGCAGATCTCTACAGGGGGCAAAGTCACCCCTCCACTTT,CASRSLQGAKSPLHF
TRBV6-5,TRBD1,TRBJ1-2,-,TGTGCCAGCAGTCCTGCAGGGGGCTATGGCTACACCTTC,CASSPAGGYGYTF